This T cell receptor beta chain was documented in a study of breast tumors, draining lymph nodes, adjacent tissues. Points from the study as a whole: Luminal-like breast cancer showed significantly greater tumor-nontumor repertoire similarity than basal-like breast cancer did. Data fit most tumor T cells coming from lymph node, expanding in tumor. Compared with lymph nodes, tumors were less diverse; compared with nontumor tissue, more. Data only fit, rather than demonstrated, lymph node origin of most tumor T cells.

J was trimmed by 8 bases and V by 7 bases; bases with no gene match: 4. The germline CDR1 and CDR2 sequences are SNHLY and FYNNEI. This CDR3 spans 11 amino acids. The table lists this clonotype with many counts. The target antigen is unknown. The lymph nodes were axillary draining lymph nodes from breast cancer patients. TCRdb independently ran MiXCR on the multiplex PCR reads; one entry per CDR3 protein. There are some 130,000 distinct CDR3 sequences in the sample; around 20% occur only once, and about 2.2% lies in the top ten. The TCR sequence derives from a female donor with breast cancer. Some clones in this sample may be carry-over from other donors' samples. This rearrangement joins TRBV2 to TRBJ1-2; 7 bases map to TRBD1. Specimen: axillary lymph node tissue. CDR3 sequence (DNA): TGTGCCAGCATGACAGGGAACGGCTACACCTTC. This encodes CASMTGNGYTF.